This T cell receptor (beta chain) was sequenced during a study of blood T cell repertoires in COVID-19. This CDR3 contains 12 residues. Per germline, CDR1 SQVTM and CDR2 ANQGSEA. Trimming left V 4 bases short and J 5 bases short, with 11 bases between. Data came from immunoSEQ multiplex PCR; TCRdb stores just in-frame clones and leaves some out. The sample has about 260,000 clones, roughly nine tenths seen once. The sequence derives from a woman under 30 who had recovered from COVID-19. The chain joins TRBV29-1 to TRBJ2-5, with D tentatively TRBD2 (7 bases). Sample: PBMCs or T cells enriched from blood (not recorded which). The DNA for the CDR3 is TGCAGCGTTGGGGGGGGCCCGGAGACCCAGTACTTC. This codes for CSVGGGPETQYF.